The clone carrying this T cell receptor beta chain was recorded a few times. Its target is unknown. Distinct nucleotide sequences in the sample also encode this CDR3. This specimen belongs to a study of cytomegalovirus exposure and HLA in healthy donors. PCR used 60 Vbeta primers and 13 Jbeta primers. TCRdb's copy holds only in-frame clones and misses some; the assay was immunoSEQ multiplex PCR. This repertoire shows about 190,000 clones, roughly 80% found once; its top ten account for 2.5% to 3.5%. Study conclusions and caveats: Only CMV serostatus was available as immune exposure information.

This clonotype was obtained from a woman in her twenties or thirties in good health and CMV-seropositive. Sequenced input: PBMCs.

CDR3 bases: TGCGCCAGCAGCTTCTCAGGGCGCACAGATACGCAGTATTTT. This translates into CASSFSGRTDTQYF. The chain carries TRBV5-1 and TRBJ2-3; D may be TRBD1 (5 bases). V was shortened by 2 bases and J by 1 base, with 8 bases between the two germline ends. This CDR3 is 14 amino acids long. Germline V gene sequence: CDR1 SGHRS, CDR2 YFSETQ.